This is a list of T cell receptor beta chains from one sample in a study of cytomegalovirus exposure and HLA in healthy donors. Measured with immunoSEQ multiplex PCR; TCRdb has only the in-frame clones, and not every one. This sample has 140,000 or so clones, with roughly 80% found just once. The sample taken for sequencing was PBMCs. These receptors originate from a woman aged 30 to 39 in good health and CMV-seronegative. Each CDR3 is given with its conserved first and last residue. Each record gives: J gene, CDR3 length, V gene, clone size, D gene, CDR3 protein, CDR3 DNA. The D gene is left open where the match is weak. Expanded clones get a size class; other rows say once, few or many, or leave the size out.

J gene: TRBJ2-3; CDR3 length: 15; V gene: TRBV7-2; clone size: -; D gene: TRBD2; CDR3 protein: CAIAVSGNAGDTQYF; CDR3 DNA: TGTGCCATCGCCGTTAGCGGGAACGCAGGGGATACGCAGTATTTT
J gene: TRBJ2-5; CDR3 length: 14; V gene: TRBV30; clone size: -; D gene: TRBD2; CDR3 protein: CAWMAAGGSETQYF; CDR3 DNA: TGTGCCTGGATGGCAGCGGGAGGATCGGAGACCCAGTACTTC
J gene: TRBJ2-7; CDR3 length: 15; V gene: TRBV7-3; clone size: -; D gene: TRBD1; CDR3 protein: CASSRADRIRDEQYF; CDR3 DNA: TGTGCCAGCAGCCGCGCGGACAGGATAAGGGACGAGCAGTACTTC
J gene: TRBJ1-1; CDR3 length: 10; V gene: TRBV27; clone size: few; D gene: -; CDR3 protein: CASPGTEAFF; CDR3 DNA: TGTGCCAGCCCGGGCACTGAAGCTTTCTTT
J gene: TRBJ2-4; CDR3 length: 14; V gene: TRBV19; clone size: -; D gene: TRBD1; CDR3 protein: CASSTRTGKNIQYF; CDR3 DNA: TGTGCCAGTAGTACTCGGACAGGAAAAAACATTCAGTACTTC
J gene: TRBJ2-5; CDR3 length: 14; V gene: TRBV7-9; clone size: few; D gene: TRBD2; CDR3 protein: CASSLGGGQETQYF; CDR3 DNA: TGTGCCAGCAGCTTAGGGGGGGGACAAGAGACCCAGTACTTC
J gene: TRBJ2-1; CDR3 length: 14; V gene: TRBV2; clone size: -; D gene: TRBD1; CDR3 protein: CASSGTGPDNEQFF; CDR3 DNA: TGTGCCAGCTCCGGGACAGGGCCGGACAATGAGCAGTTCTTC
J gene: TRBJ2-7; CDR3 length: 15; V gene: TRBV11-2; clone size: -; D gene: TRBD1; CDR3 protein: CASSRDSWYSYEQYF; CDR3 DNA: TGTGCCAGCAGCCGGGACAGCTGGTATTCCTACGAGCAGTACTTC
J gene: TRBJ1-1; CDR3 length: 13; V gene: TRBV7-9; clone size: -; D gene: -; CDR3 protein: CASRSGDDTEAFF; CDR3 DNA: TGTGCCAGCAGGAGTGGAGACGACACTGAAGCTTTCTTT
J gene: TRBJ2-3; CDR3 length: 17; V gene: TRBV7-8; clone size: -; D gene: TRBD2; CDR3 protein: CASSSTSGSGVTDTQYF; CDR3 DNA: TGTGCCAGCAGTTCGACTAGCGGGAGTGGGGTCACAGATACGCAGTATTTT
J gene: TRBJ1-1; CDR3 length: 13; V gene: TRBV7-2; clone size: once; D gene: -; CDR3 protein: CASSFTGNTEAFF; CDR3 DNA: TGTGCCAGCAGCTTTACAGGGAACACTGAAGCTTTCTTT
J gene: TRBJ2-2; CDR3 length: 15; V gene: TRBV19; clone size: -; D gene: TRBD1; CDR3 protein: CASSKGQGITGELFF; CDR3 DNA: TGTGCCAGTAGTAAGGGACAGGGGATCACCGGGGAGCTGTTTTTT
J gene: TRBJ2-1; CDR3 length: 16; V gene: TRBV7-9; clone size: -; D gene: TRBD1; CDR3 protein: CASSAYGTGLYNEQFF; CDR3 DNA: TGTGCCAGCAGCGCGTACGGGACAGGGCTATACAATGAGCAGTTCTTC
J gene: TRBJ1-2; CDR3 length: 17; V gene: TRBV25-1; clone size: -; D gene: -; CDR3 protein: CASSELAPAGAAYGYTF; CDR3 DNA: TGTGCCAGCAGTGAATTAGCCCCCGCAGGGGCCGCCTATGGCTACACCTTC
J gene: TRBJ1-5; CDR3 length: 15; V gene: TRBV28; clone size: -; D gene: TRBD1; CDR3 protein: CASSLAGGYNQPQHF; CDR3 DNA: TGTGCCAGCAGTTTGGCAGGGGGCTATAATCAGCCCCAGCATTTT
J gene: TRBJ2-7; CDR3 length: 13; V gene: TRBV9; clone size: -; D gene: -; CDR3 protein: CASSARGGYEQYF; CDR3 DNA: TGTGCCAGCAGCGCCCGAGGTGGCTACGAGCAGTACTTC
J gene: TRBJ2-4; CDR3 length: 15; V gene: TRBV5-1; clone size: -; D gene: TRBD1; CDR3 protein: CASSITGTGMDIQYF; CDR3 DNA: TGCGCCAGCAGCATTACCGGGACAGGGATGGACATTCAGTACTTC
J gene: TRBJ2-1; CDR3 length: 16; V gene: TRBV28; clone size: -; D gene: TRBD2; CDR3 protein: CASSLLDGRVRNEQFF; CDR3 DNA: TGTGCCAGCAGTTTATTGGACGGGAGGGTAAGGAATGAGCAGTTCTTC
J gene: TRBJ2-3; CDR3 length: 15; V gene: TRBV11-2; clone size: -; D gene: -; CDR3 protein: CASSSGVDFTDTQYF; CDR3 DNA: TGTGCCAGCAGCTCGGGGGTGGACTTCACAGATACGCAGTATTTT
J gene: TRBJ1-4; CDR3 length: 16; V gene: TRBV27; clone size: -; D gene: TRBD1; CDR3 protein: CASSREGTAYNEKLFF; CDR3 DNA: TGTGCCAGCAGTCGCGAAGGGACAGCCTATAATGAAAAACTGTTTTTT
J gene: TRBJ1-1; CDR3 length: 15; V gene: TRBV6-5; clone size: -; D gene: TRBD1; CDR3 protein: CASRRWDRRGTEAFF; CDR3 DNA: TGTGCCAGCAGGAGATGGGACAGGCGAGGAACTGAAGCTTTCTTT
J gene: TRBJ1-5; CDR3 length: 14; V gene: TRBV19; clone size: once; D gene: -; CDR3 protein: CASSIGGPNQPQHF; CDR3 DNA: TGTGCCAGTAGTATAGGGGGCCCGAATCAGCCCCAGCATTTT
J gene: TRBJ1-1; CDR3 length: 13; V gene: TRBV6-5; clone size: -; D gene: -; CDR3 protein: CASSYSRGTEAFF; CDR3 DNA: TGTGCCAGCAGTTACTCGCGGGGGACTGAAGCTTTCTTT
J gene: TRBJ2-4; CDR3 length: 16; V gene: TRBV5-6; clone size: -; D gene: TRBD2; CDR3 protein: CASSQGLAPGKNIQYF; CDR3 DNA: TGTGCCAGCAGCCAGGGACTAGCGCCCGGCAAAAACATTCAGTACTTC
J gene: TRBJ2-7; CDR3 length: 14; V gene: TRBV29-1; clone size: -; D gene: -; CDR3 protein: CSVEEAGSTYEQYF; CDR3 DNA: TGCAGCGTTGAAGAGGCAGGATCGACCTACGAGCAGTACTTC
J gene: TRBJ2-7; CDR3 length: 13; V gene: TRBV10-2; clone size: -; D gene: -; CDR3 protein: CASSAAASYEQYF; CDR3 DNA: TGCGCCAGCAGCGCTGCCGCGTCCTACGAGCAGTACTTC
J gene: TRBJ1-2; CDR3 length: 17; V gene: TRBV4-1; clone size: -; D gene: -; CDR3 protein: CASSQAAGGDPLGGYTF; CDR3 DNA: TGCGCCAGCAGCCAAGCAGCTGGGGGCGACCCCTTGGGTGGCTACACCTTC
J gene: TRBJ2-7; CDR3 length: 19; V gene: TRBV9; clone size: -; D gene: TRBD2; CDR3 protein: CASSVKGTRAGGLTYEQYF; CDR3 DNA: TGTGCCAGCAGCGTTAAAGGGACCCGAGCGGGGGGCCTTACCTACGAGCAGTACTTC
J gene: TRBJ2-7; CDR3 length: 17; V gene: TRBV4-1; clone size: -; D gene: -; CDR3 protein: CASSQAGIARPSYEQYF; CDR3 DNA: TGCGCCAGCAGCCAAGCGGGAATAGCGCGGCCCTCCTACGAGCAGTACTTC
J gene: TRBJ2-3; CDR3 length: 15; V gene: TRBV5-1; clone size: -; D gene: TRBD2; CDR3 protein: CASSLAGGETDTQYF; CDR3 DNA: TGCGCCAGCAGCTTGGCCGGGGGGGAGACAGATACGCAGTATTTT
J gene: TRBJ2-5; CDR3 length: 16; V gene: TRBV12-5; clone size: once; D gene: -; CDR3 protein: CASGLDPGGGQETQYF; CDR3 DNA: TGTGCTAGTGGTTTGGACCCAGGGGGAGGTCAAGAGACCCAGTACTTC
J gene: TRBJ2-3; CDR3 length: 15; V gene: TRBV7-2; clone size: -; D gene: TRBD2; CDR3 protein: CASSPTVAGADTQYF; CDR3 DNA: TGTGCCAGCAGCCCCACCGTCGCGGGGGCAGATACGCAGTATTTT
J gene: TRBJ2-1; CDR3 length: 13; V gene: TRBV18; clone size: -; D gene: -; CDR3 protein: CASSRGSYNEQFF; CDR3 DNA: TGTGCCAGCTCACGCGGCTCCTACAATGAGCAGTTCTTC
J gene: TRBJ2-7; CDR3 length: 12; V gene: TRBV5-6; clone size: -; D gene: -; CDR3 protein: CASRYRGYEQYF; CDR3 DNA: TGTGCCAGCAGGTATAGGGGCTACGAGCAGTACTTC
J gene: TRBJ2-7; CDR3 length: 15; V gene: TRBV5-8; clone size: -; D gene: TRBD1; CDR3 protein: CASRHPGQEIYEQYF; CDR3 DNA: TGTGCCAGCAGGCACCCCGGACAGGAGATCTACGAGCAGTACTTC
J gene: TRBJ1-6; CDR3 length: 13; V gene: TRBV2; clone size: -; D gene: -; CDR3 protein: CASSSNANSPLHF; CDR3 DNA: TGTGCCAGCAGTTCTAACGCTAATTCACCCCTCCACTTT
J gene: TRBJ2-3; CDR3 length: 14; V gene: TRBV29-1; clone size: -; D gene: TRBD2; CDR3 protein: CSVAVSGSTDTQYF; CDR3 DNA: TGCAGCGTTGCGGTTAGCGGGAGTACAGATACGCAGTATTTT
J gene: TRBJ2-3; CDR3 length: 16; V gene: TRBV11-2; clone size: -; D gene: TRBD2; CDR3 protein: CASTPAAAGVLDTQYF; CDR3 DNA: TGTGCCAGCACCCCGGCTGCGGCGGGAGTGTTAGATACGCAGTATTTT
J gene: TRBJ1-4; CDR3 length: 14; V gene: TRBV7-8; clone size: -; D gene: -; CDR3 protein: CASSSGQNNEKLFF; CDR3 DNA: TGTGCCAGCAGCTCCGGACAGAATAATGAAAAACTGTTTTTT
J gene: TRBJ2-3; CDR3 length: 18; V gene: TRBV10-1; clone size: -; D gene: TRBD2; CDR3 protein: CASSESGLAGVGTDTQYF; CDR3 DNA: TGCGCCAGCAGTGAGTCGGGTCTAGCGGGAGTCGGCACAGATACGCAGTATTTT
J gene: TRBJ2-3; CDR3 length: 16; V gene: TRBV7-2; clone size: -; D gene: TRBD2; CDR3 protein: CASSLTSGGGTDTQYF; CDR3 DNA: TGTGCCAGCAGCTTAACTAGCGGGGGGGGCACAGATACGCAGTATTTT
J gene: TRBJ1-1; CDR3 length: 13; V gene: TRBV2; clone size: -; D gene: -; CDR3 protein: CASAGQPNTEAFF; CDR3 DNA: TGTGCCAGTGCAGGTCAGCCGAACACTGAAGCTTTCTTT
J gene: TRBJ2-3; CDR3 length: 16; V gene: TRBV30; clone size: -; D gene: -; CDR3 protein: CAWSVKVDSYTDTQYF; CDR3 DNA: TGTGCCTGGAGTGTGAAGGTGGACAGTTACACAGATACGCAGTATTTT
J gene: TRBJ2-3; CDR3 length: 14; V gene: TRBV6-5; clone size: -; D gene: -; CDR3 protein: CASTRTLKGGTQYF; CDR3 DNA: TGTGCCAGCACCCGGACATTAAAAGGGGGTACGCAGTATTTT
J gene: TRBJ2-1; CDR3 length: 17; V gene: TRBV30; clone size: -; D gene: -; CDR3 protein: CAWSGSKTASSYNEQFF; CDR3 DNA: TGTGCCTGGAGTGGATCCAAGACTGCCAGCTCCTACAATGAGCAGTTCTTC
J gene: TRBJ2-3; CDR3 length: 15; V gene: TRBV2; clone size: -; D gene: -; CDR3 protein: CASTPRTLSTDTQYF; CDR3 DNA: TGTGCCAGCACACCTAGGACTTTAAGCACAGATACGCAGTATTTT
J gene: TRBJ2-3; CDR3 length: 14; V gene: TRBV18; clone size: -; D gene: TRBD1; CDR3 protein: CASSQGQGADTQYF; CDR3 DNA: TGTGCCAGCTCCCAAGGACAGGGCGCAGATACGCAGTATTTT
J gene: TRBJ2-7; CDR3 length: 18; V gene: TRBV9; clone size: -; D gene: TRBD2; CDR3 protein: CASSVGSGLAGVSYEQYF; CDR3 DNA: TGTGCCAGCAGCGTAGGATCAGGACTAGCGGGAGTAAGTTACGAGCAGTACTTC
J gene: TRBJ1-2; CDR3 length: 18; V gene: TRBV28; clone size: -; D gene: TRBD1; CDR3 protein: CASSPPGTGRGVNYGYTF; CDR3 DNA: TGTGCCAGCAGTCCTCCAGGGACAGGGCGCGGGGTTAACTATGGCTACACCTTC
J gene: TRBJ2-7; CDR3 length: 14; V gene: TRBV6-5; clone size: -; D gene: -; CDR3 protein: CASSSLGTSYEQYF; CDR3 DNA: TGTGCCAGCAGTTCTCTAGGGACAAGCTACGAGCAGTACTTC
J gene: TRBJ2-6; CDR3 length: 17; V gene: TRBV7-9; clone size: -; D gene: TRBD2; CDR3 protein: CASSPGLAGAGANVLTF; CDR3 DNA: TGTGCCAGCAGCCCGGGACTAGCGGGTGCTGGGGCCAACGTCCTGACTTTC
J gene: TRBJ1-1; CDR3 length: 15; V gene: TRBV10-1; clone size: few; D gene: -; CDR3 protein: CASSRRTGHVSEAFF; CDR3 DNA: TGCGCCAGCAGCAGAAGAACAGGCCACGTGTCTGAAGCTTTCTTT
J gene: TRBJ1-1; CDR3 length: 15; V gene: TRBV6-1; clone size: few; D gene: -; CDR3 protein: CASSEGPGMNTEAFF; CDR3 DNA: TGTGCCAGCAGTGAAGGTCCAGGGATGAACACTGAAGCTTTCTTT
J gene: TRBJ1-6; CDR3 length: 19; V gene: TRBV7-9; clone size: -; D gene: TRBD1; CDR3 protein: CASSLPGRGRGAHDSPLHF; CDR3 DNA: TGTGCCAGCAGCTTGCCGGGCAGGGGGCGCGGGGCGCATGATTCACCCCTCCACTTT
J gene: TRBJ1-2; CDR3 length: 14; V gene: TRBV27; clone size: -; D gene: TRBD1; CDR3 protein: CASSERTGGGGYTF; CDR3 DNA: TGTGCCAGCAGTGAAAGGACAGGGGGAGGTGGCTACACCTTC